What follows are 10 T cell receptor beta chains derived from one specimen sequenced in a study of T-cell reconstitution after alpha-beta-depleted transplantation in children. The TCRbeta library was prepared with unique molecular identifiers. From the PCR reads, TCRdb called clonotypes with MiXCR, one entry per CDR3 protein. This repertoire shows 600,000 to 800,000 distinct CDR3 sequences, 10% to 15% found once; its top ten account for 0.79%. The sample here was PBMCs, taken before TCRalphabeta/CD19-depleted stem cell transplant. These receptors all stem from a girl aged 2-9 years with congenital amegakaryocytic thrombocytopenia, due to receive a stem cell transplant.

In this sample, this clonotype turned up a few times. In nucleotides, the CDR3 is TGTGCCAGCAGAACTCAGGACAGTAAAGACTATGGCTACACCTTC. It codes for CASRTQDSKDYGYTF. V and J are TRBV6-1 and TRBJ1-2; D possibly corresponds to TRBD1 (6 bases). V was shortened by 6 bases and J by 3 bases, with 17 bases between the two germline ends. The germline V gene encodes CDR1 MNHNS and CDR2 SASEGT. This CDR3 has 15 amino acids.

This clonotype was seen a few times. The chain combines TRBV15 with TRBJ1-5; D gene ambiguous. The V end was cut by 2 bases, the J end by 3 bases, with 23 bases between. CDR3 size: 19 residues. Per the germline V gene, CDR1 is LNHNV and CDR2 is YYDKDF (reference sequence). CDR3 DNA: TGTGCCACCAGCAGACCCCCCTTCCGAACTACAGTGTACAATCAGCCCCAGCATTTT. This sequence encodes CATSRPPFRTTVYNQPQHF. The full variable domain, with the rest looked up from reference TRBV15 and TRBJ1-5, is DAMVIQNPRYQVTQFGKPVTLSCSQTLNHNVMYWYQQKSSQAPKLLFHYYDKDFNNEADTPDNFQSRRPNTSFCFLDIRSPGLGDTAMYLCATSRPPFRTTVYNQPQHFGDGTRLSIL.

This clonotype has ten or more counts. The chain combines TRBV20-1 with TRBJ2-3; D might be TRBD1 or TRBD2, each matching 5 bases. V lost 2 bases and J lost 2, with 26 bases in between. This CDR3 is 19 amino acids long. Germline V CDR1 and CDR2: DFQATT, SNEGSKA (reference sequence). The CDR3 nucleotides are TGCAGTGCTAGAATTACCGGGGCCGGTCACCATGCCCACACAGATACGCAGTATTTT. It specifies CSARITGAGHHAHTDTQYF.

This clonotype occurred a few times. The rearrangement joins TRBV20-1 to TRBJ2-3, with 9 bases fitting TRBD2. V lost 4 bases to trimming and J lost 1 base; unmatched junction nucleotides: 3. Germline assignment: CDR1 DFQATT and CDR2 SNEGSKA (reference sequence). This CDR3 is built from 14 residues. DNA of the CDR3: TGCAGTGCTACCAAGCGGGGGGGCACAGATACGCAGTATTTT. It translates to CSATKRGGTDTQYF.

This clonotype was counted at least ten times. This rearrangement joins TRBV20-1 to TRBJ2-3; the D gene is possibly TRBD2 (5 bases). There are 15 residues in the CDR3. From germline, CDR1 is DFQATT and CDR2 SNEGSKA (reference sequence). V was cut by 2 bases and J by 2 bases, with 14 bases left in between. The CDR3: CSARPREFLTDTQYF. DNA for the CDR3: TGCAGTGCTAGACCCCGGGAATTCCTCACAGATACGCAGTATTTT.

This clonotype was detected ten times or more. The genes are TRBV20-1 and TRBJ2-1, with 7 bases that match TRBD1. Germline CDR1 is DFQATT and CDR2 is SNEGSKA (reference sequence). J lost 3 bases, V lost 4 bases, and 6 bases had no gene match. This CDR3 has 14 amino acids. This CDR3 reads CSATRGGFYNEQFF. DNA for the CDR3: TGCAGTGCTACCAGAGGGGGCTTCTACAATGAGCAGTTCTTC.

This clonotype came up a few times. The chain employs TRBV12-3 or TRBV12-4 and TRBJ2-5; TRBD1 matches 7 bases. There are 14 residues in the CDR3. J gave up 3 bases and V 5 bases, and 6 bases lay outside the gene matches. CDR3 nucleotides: TGTGCCAGCAGTACCACCGGGACAGAAGAGACCCAGTACTTC. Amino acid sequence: CASSTTGTEETQYF.

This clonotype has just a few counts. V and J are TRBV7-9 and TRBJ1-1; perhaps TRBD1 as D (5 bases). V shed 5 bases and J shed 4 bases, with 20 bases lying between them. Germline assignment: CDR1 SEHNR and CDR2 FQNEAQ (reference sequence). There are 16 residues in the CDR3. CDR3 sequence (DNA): TGTGCCAGCAGCAACGGTTGGGCGGGACTGCGCACTGAAGCTTTCTTT. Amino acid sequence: CASSNGWAGLRTEAFF.

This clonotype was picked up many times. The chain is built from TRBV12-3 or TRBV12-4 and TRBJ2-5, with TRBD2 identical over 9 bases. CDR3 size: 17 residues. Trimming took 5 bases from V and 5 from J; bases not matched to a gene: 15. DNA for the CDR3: TGTGCCAGCAGTCACTTAGCGGGAGAGACAGAGGAGGAGACCCAGTACTTC. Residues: CASSHLAGETEEETQYF.

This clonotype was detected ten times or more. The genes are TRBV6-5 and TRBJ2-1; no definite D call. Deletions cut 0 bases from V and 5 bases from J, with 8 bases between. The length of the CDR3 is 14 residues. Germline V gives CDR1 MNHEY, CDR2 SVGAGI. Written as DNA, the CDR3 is TGTGCCAGCAGTTACTCAGGGTTCGACAATGAGCAGTTCTTC. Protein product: CASSYSGFDNEQFF.